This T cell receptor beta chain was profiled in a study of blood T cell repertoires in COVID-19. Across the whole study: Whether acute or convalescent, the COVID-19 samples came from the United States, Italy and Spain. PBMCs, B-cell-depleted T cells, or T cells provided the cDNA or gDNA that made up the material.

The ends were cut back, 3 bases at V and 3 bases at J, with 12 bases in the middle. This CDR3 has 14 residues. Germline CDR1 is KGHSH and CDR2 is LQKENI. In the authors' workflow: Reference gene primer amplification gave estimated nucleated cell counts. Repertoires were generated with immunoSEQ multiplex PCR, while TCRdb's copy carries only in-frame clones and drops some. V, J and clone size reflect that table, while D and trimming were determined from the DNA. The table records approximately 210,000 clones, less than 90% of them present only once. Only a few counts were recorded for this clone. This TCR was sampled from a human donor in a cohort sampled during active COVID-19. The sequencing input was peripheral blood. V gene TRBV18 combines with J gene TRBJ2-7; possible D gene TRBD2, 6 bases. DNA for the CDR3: TGTGCCAGCTCACCTGACGGGAGTAGCTACGAGCAGTACTTC. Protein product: CASSPDGSSYEQYF.